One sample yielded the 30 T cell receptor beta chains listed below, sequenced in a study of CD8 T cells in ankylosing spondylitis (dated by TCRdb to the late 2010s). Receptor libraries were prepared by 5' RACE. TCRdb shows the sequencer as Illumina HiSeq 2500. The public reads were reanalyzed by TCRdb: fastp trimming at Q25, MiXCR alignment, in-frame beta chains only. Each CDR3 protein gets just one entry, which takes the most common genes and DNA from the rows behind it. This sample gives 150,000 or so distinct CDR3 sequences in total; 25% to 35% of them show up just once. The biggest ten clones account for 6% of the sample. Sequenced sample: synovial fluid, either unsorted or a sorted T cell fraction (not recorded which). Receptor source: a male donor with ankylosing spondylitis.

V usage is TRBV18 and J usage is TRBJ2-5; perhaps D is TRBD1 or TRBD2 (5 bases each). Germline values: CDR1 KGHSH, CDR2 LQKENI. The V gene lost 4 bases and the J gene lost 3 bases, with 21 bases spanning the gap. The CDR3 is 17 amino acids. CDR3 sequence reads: CASSRRRRDPGEETQYF. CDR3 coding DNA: TGTGCCAGCTCACGACGGCGCCGGGACCCCGGGGAAGAGACCCAGTACTTC.

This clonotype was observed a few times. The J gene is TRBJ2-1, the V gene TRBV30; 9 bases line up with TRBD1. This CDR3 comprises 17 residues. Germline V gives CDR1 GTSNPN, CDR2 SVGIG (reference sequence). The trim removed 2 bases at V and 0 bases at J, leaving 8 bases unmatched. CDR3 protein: CAWSTTGTGSSYNEQFF. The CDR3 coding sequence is TGTGCCTGGAGTACAACCGGGACAGGGAGCTCCTACAATGAGCAGTTCTTC.

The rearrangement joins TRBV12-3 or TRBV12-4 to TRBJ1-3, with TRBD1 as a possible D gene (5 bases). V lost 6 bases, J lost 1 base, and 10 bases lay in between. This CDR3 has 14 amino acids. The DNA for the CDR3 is TGTGCCAGCAGACCTGGGGCTTCTGGAAACACCATATATTTT. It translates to CASRPGASGNTIYF.

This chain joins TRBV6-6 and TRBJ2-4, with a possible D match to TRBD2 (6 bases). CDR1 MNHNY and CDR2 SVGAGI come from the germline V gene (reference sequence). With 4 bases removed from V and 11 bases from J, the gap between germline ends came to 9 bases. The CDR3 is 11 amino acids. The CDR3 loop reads CASSSGLVQYF. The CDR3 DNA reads TGTGCCAGCAGTTCGGGACTGGTTCAGTACTTC.

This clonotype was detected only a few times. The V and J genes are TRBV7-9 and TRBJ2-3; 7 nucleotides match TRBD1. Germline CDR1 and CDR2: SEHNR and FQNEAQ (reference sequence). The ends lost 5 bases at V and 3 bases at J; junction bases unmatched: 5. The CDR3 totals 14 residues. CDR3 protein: CASSRRDSTDTQYF. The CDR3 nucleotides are TGTGCCAGCAGCCGACGGGACAGTACAGATACGCAGTATTTT.

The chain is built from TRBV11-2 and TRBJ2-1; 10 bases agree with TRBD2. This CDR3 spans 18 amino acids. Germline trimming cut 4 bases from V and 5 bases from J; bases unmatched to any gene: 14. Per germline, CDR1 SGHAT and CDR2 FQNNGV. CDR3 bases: TGTGCCAGCAGCTCCCCCTGGAATAGCGGGGGGACCAACAATGAGCAGTTCTTC. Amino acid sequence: CASSSPWNSGGTNNEQFF.

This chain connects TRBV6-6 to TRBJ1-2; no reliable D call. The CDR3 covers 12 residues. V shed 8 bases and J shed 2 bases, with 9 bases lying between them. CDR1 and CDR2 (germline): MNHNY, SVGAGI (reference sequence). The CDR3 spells CASLVGNYGYTF. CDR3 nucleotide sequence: TGTGCCAGCCTCGTAGGGAACTATGGCTACACCTTC.

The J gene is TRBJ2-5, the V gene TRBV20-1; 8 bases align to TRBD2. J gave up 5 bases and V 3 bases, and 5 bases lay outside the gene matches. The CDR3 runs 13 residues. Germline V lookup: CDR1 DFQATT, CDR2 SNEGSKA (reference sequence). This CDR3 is CSARGTSWETQYF. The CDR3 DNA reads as TGCAGTGCTAGGGGGACTAGTTGGGAGACCCAGTACTTC.

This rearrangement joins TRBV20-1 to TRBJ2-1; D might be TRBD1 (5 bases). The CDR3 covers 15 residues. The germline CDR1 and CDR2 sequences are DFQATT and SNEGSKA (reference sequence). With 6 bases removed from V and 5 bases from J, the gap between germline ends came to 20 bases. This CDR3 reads CSAPSDRGSDNEQFF. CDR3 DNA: TGCAGTGCCCCCTCGGATAGGGGCTCGGACAATGAGCAGTTCTTC.

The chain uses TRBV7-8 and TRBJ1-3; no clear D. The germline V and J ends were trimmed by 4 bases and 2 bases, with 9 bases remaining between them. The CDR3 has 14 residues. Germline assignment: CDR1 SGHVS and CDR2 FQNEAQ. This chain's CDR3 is CASSSWTAGNTIYF. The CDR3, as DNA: TGTGCCAGCAGCTCCTGGACCGCTGGAAACACCATATATTTT.

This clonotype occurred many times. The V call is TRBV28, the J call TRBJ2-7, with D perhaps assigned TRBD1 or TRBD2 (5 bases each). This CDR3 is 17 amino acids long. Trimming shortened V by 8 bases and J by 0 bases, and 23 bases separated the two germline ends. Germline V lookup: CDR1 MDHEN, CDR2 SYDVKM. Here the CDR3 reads CASRPGKGTRSSYEQYF. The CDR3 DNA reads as TGTGCCAGCCGCCCCGGGAAGGGGACCAGAAGCTCCTACGAGCAGTACTTC. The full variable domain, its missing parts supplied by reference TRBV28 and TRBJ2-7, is DVKVTQSSRYLVKRTGEKVFLECVQDMDHENMFWYRQDPGLGLRLIYFSYDVKMKEKGDIPEGYSVSREKKERFSLILESASTNQTSMYLCASRPGKGTRSSYEQYFGPGTRLTVT.

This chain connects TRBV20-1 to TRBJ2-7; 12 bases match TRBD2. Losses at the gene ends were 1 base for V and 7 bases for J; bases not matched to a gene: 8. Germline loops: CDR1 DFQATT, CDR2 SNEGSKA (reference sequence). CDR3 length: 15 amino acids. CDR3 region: CSARAPLAGGREQYF. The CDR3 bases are TGCAGTGCTAGAGCCCCGCTAGCGGGAGGGCGGGAGCAGTACTTC.

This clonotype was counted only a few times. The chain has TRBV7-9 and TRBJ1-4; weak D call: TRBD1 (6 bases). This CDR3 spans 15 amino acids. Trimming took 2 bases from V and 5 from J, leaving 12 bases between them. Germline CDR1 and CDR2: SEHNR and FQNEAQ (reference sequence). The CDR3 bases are TGTGCCAGCAGCTTACAGGGGTCGGGGAATGAAAAACTGTTTTTT. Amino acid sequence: CASSLQGSGNEKLFF.

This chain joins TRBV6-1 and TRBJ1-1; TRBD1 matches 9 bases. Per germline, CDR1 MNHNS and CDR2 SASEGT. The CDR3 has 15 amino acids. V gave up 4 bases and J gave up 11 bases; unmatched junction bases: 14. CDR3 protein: CASSARGAQGAGAFF. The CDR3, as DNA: TGTGCCAGCAGTGCCCGGGGGGCACAGGGGGCTGGTGCTTTCTTT.

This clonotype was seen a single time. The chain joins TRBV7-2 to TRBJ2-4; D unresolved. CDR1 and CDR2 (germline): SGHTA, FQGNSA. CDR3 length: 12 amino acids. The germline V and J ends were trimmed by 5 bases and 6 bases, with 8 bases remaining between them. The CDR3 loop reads CASSQWGNIQYF. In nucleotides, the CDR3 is TGTGCCAGCAGCCAATGGGGAAACATTCAGTACTTC.

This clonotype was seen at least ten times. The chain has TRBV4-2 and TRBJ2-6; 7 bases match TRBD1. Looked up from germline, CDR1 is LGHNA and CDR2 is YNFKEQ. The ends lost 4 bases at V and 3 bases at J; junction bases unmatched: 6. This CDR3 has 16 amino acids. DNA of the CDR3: TGTGCCAGCAGCCCAGAGACAGGGAATGGGGCCAACGTCCTGACTTTC. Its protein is CASSPETGNGANVLTF.

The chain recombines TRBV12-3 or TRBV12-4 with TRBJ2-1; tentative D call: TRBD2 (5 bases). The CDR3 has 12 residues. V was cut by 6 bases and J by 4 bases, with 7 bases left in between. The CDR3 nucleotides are TGTGCCAGCAGGAGGGTATACAATGAGCAGTTCTTC. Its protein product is CASRRVYNEQFF.

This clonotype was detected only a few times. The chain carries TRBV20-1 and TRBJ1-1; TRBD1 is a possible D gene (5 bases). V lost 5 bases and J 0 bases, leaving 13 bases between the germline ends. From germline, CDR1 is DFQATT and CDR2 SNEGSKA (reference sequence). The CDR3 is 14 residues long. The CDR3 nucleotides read TGCAGTGCTCGTGGGGGAAAGGTGAACACTGAAGCTTTCTTT. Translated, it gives CSARGGKVNTEAFF.

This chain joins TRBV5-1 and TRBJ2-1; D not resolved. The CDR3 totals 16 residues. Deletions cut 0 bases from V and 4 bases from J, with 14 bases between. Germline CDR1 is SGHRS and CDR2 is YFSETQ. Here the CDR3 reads CASSLEFAGSYNEQFF. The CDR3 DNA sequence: TGCGCCAGCAGCTTGGAATTCGCCGGGTCTTACAATGAGCAGTTCTTC.

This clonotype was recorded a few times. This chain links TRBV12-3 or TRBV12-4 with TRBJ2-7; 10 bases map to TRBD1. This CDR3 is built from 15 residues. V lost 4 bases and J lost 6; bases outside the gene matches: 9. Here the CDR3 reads CASSSGQGEALEQYF. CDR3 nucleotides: TGTGCCAGCAGTTCTGGACAGGGGGAGGCCCTCGAGCAGTACTTC.

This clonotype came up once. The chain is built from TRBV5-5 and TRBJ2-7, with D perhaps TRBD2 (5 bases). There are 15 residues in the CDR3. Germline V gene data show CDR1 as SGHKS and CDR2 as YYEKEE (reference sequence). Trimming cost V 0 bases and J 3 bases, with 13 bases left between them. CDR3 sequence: CASSLATGWNYEQYF. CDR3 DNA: TGTGCCAGCAGCTTGGCTACGGGGTGGAACTACGAGCAGTACTTC.

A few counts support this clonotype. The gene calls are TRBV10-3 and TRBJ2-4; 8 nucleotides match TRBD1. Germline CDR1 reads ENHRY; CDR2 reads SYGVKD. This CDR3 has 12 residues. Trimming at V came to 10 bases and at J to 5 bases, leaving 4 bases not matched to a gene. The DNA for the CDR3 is TGTGCCACGTCGACAGGGGAAAACATTCAGTACTTC. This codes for CATSTGENIQYF.

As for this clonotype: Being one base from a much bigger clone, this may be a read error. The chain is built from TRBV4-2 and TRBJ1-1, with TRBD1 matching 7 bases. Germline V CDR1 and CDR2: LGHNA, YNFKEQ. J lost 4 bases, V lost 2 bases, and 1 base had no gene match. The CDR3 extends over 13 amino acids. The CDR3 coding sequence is TGTGCCAGCAGCCAATCAGGGGGCACTGAAGCTTTCTTT. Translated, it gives CASSQSGGTEAFF.

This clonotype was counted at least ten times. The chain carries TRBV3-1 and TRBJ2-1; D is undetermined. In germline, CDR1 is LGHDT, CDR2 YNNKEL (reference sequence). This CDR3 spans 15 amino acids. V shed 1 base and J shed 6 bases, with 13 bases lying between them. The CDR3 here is CASSQAGQGSNEQFF. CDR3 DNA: TGTGCCAGCAGCCAAGCGGGCCAAGGCTCCAATGAGCAGTTCTTC.

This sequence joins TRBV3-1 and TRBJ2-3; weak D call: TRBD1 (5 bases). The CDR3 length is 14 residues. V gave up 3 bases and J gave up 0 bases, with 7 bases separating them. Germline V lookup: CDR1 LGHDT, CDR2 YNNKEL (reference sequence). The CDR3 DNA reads TGTGCCAGCAGCCAGACAGCGAGCACAGATACGCAGTATTTT. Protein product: CASSQTASTDTQYF.

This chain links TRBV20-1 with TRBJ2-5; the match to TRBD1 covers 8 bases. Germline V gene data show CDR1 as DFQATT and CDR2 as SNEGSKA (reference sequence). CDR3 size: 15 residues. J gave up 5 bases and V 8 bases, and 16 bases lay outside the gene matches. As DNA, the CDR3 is TGCAGTATACCCAGCCGGCAGGGGGCTGGTGAGACCCAGTACTTC. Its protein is CSIPSRQGAGETQYF.

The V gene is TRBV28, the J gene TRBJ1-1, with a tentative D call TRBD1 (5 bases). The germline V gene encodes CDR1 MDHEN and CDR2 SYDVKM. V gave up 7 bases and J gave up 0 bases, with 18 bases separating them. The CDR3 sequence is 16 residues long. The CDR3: CASTSKGIGMNTEAFF. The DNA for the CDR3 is TGTGCCAGCACATCGAAGGGGATAGGGATGAACACTGAAGCTTTCTTT.

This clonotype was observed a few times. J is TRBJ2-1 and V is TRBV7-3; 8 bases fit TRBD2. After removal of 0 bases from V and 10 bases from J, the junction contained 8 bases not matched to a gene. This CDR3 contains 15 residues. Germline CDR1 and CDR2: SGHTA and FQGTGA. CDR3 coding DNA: TGTGCCAGCAGCTTAACCACTAGCGGAATATTGGAGCAGTTCTTC. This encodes CASSLTTSGILEQFF.

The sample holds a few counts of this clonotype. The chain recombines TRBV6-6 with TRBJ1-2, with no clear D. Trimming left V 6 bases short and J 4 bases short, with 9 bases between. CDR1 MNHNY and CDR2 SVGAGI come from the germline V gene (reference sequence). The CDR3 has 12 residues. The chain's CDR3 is CASSPEPYGYTF. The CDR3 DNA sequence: TGTGCCAGCAGCCCCGAACCCTATGGCTACACCTTC.

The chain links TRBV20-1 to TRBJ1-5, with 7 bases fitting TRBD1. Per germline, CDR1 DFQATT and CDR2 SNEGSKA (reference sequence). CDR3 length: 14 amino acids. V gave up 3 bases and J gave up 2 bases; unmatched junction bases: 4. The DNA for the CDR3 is TGCAGTGCTAGGGTTCAGGGGGGCAATCAGCCCCAGCATTTT. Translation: CSARVQGGNQPQHF.